This TCR beta chain is drawn from a study of naive and memory T cell subsets. Two oligonucleotides, mixed equimolar, formed the beta constant-region primer covering TRBC1 and TRBC2. Nested alpha and beta constant-region primers with the SP2 primer drove four PCR rounds on ligated cDNA. TCRdb recomputed calls from the UMI-ligation and nested PCR reads with MiXCR, one row per CDR3 protein. This table holds about 120,000 distinct CDR3 sequences, 30% to 45% found once. Study findings and constraints: Over 95% of naive TCR sequences appeared only once after error correction, unlike memory subsets.

A word on this clonotype: Its specificity is not known.

Sequential positive selection took CD4 T cells first, then CD8 T cells. In germline, CDR1 is SGHTA, CDR2 FQGNSA. The germline V and J ends were trimmed by 5 bases and 5 bases, with 13 bases remaining between them. This CDR3 is built from 15 residues. V is TRBV7-2 and J is TRBJ1-6; the D is unclear. The sequencing input was central memory CD4+ T cells from blood. The receptor was derived from a human donor in good health. The CDR3: CASSPEAVHNSPLHF. The CDR3 DNA reads TGTGCCAGCAGCCCGGAAGCGGTACATAATTCACCCCTCCACTTT. Supplemented by reference TRBV7-2 and TRBJ1-6, the full variable domain reads GAGVSQSPSNKVTEKGKDVELRCDPISGHTALYWYRQSLGQGLEFLIYFQGNSAPDKSGLPSDRFSAERTGGSVSTLTIQRTQQEDSAVYLCASSPEAVHNSPLHFGNGTRLTVT.